The 7 T cell receptor beta chains given below trace back to one sample, sequenced in a study of OX40 agonist ivuxolimab in advanced cancers. Repertoires were generated with immunoSEQ multiplex PCR, while TCRdb's copy carries only in-frame clones and drops some. The repertoire has just under 20,000 clones, around 82% of them found once; the top ten carry around 30%. The sample consisted of CD4+ or CD8+ T cells sorted from blood, taken in a trial of the OX40 agonist ivuxolimab. These receptors came from an adult with an advanced solid tumor such as melanoma, head and neck, liver or kidney cancer.

V gene TRBV7-9 combines with J gene TRBJ1-2; D not resolved. V lost 2 bases and J 8 bases, leaving 9 bases between the germline ends. Germline CDR1 is SEHNR and CDR2 is FQNEAQ (reference sequence). The CDR3 length is 12 residues. Written as DNA, the CDR3 is TGTGCCAGCAGCTTAAAGGACGGGGGCTACACCTTC. It yields the protein CASSLKDGGYTF.

The V call is TRBV5-8, the J call TRBJ2-5, with D uncertain. Trimming took 4 bases from V and 11 from J, leaving 6 bases between them. CDR3 length: 9 amino acids. Germline CDR1 is SGHTS and CDR2 is YDEGEE. This chain's CDR3 is CASSARQYF. The CDR3 coding sequence is TGTGCCAGCAGCGCAAGACAGTACTTC.

The chain recombines TRBV30 with TRBJ1-4, with D possibly being TRBD1 (5 bases). Trimming left V 1 base short and J 7 bases short, with 19 bases between. This CDR3 is built from 16 residues. Germline V gene data show CDR1 as GTSNPN and CDR2 as SVGIG (reference sequence). This CDR3 reads CAWSAPLGRGFEKLFF. Written as DNA, the CDR3 is TGTGCCTGGAGTGCCCCCCTGGGGAGGGGCTTTGAAAAACTGTTTTTT.

V is TRBV6-6 and J is TRBJ1-3; the D is unclear. With 3 bases removed from V and 0 bases from J, the gap between germline ends came to 9 bases. The CDR3 totals 15 residues. The germline gives CDR1 MNHNY, CDR2 SVGAGI (reference sequence). The CDR3 loop reads CASSYFSSSGNTIYF. Written as DNA, the CDR3 is TGTGCCAGCAGTTATTTCAGTAGCTCTGGAAACACCATATATTTT.

The rearrangement uses TRBV21-1 and TRBJ1-5; the D call TRBD1 from the table was never checked on the DNA. TRBV21-1 is deemed a pseudogene. The CDR3 is 18 amino acids. The DNA of the CDR3 is TGTGCCAGCAGCATACCAGGGTCAGAGAAAGATAGCAATCAGCCCCAGCATTTT. This translates into CASSIPGSEKDSNQPQHF.

In its sample, this clone was seen once. The genes are TRBV6-5 and TRBJ2-7, with a possible D match to TRBD1 (6 bases). This CDR3 contains 12 residues. Germline-derived CDR1 and CDR2 are MNHEY and SVGAGI. V was trimmed by 2 bases and J by 6 bases, leaving 8 bases between them. CDR3 amino acids: CASSYRTAEQYF. CDR3 nucleotides: TGTGCCAGCAGTTACAGGACAGCCGAGCAGTACTTC.

This rearrangement joins TRBV5-1 to TRBJ2-7, with TRBD1 as a possible D gene (6 bases). V was trimmed by 0 bases and J by 3 bases, leaving 7 bases between them. The CDR3 spans 13 residues. The germline CDR1 and CDR2 sequences are SGHRS and YFSETQ. The CDR3 DNA sequence: TGCGCCAGCAGCTTGGAAGGGGGCTACGAGCAGTACTTC. Protein: CASSLEGGYEQYF. The variable domain in full, completed from reference TRBV5-1 and TRBJ2-7, reads KAGVTQTPRYLIKTRGQQVTLSCSPISGHRSVSWYQQTPGQGLQFLFEYFSETQRNKGNFPGRFSGRQFSNSRSEMNVSTLELGDSALYLCASSLEGGYEQYFGPGTRLTVT.